Sequencing of this TCR beta chain was carried out in a study of T-cell reconstitution after alpha-beta-depleted transplantation in children. Overall study findings and caveats: From surviving recipient T cells and thymic progenitors came the high day-60 TCRbeta diversity observed in some patients. Several hundred rapidly expanded clones from non-depleted graft cells reportedly supplied alpha-beta T cells about two months post-transplant. T-cell counts and diversity at one year following transplant were attributed mainly to newly produced T cells.

This CDR3 is built from 18 residues. From germline, CDR1 is SGDLS and CDR2 YYNGEE. Losses at the gene ends were 2 bases for V and 0 bases for J; bases not matched to a gene: 5. Only a few counts were recorded for this clonotype. Antigen unknown. Preparation of the TCRbeta library involved a method that used unique molecular identifiers. TCRdb re-called the PCR reads through MiXCR, storing one row per CDR3 protein. The sample holds around 580,000 distinct CDR3 sequences, roughly 23% seen once. V usage is TRBV9 and J usage is TRBJ2-1; TRBD2 agrees at 13 bases. This receptor was identified in a boy under two years old who had a stem cell transplant for acute myeloid leukemia, so the T cells may come from the graft donor. The sequences come from PBMCs, mostly from graft donor cells, collected 360 days after TCRalphabeta/CD19-depleted stem cell transplant. Here the CDR3 reads CASSVGLAGPSSYNEQFF. Here the CDR3 DNA reads TGTGCCAGCAGCGTGGGACTAGCGGGACCGAGCTCCTACAATGAGCAGTTCTTC.